There are a few counts of the clone carrying this TCR beta chain. As yet, its antigen is unknown. Clones were read by immunoSEQ multiplex PCR, and TCRdb kept only the in-frame ones, dropping some. The sample holds over 85,000 clones, nearly 90% seen once. These data originate in a study of T cell responses to AZD1222 COVID-19 vaccine. Study conclusions and caveats: Of the AZD1222 recipients, only 5 to 7 were seropositive at baseline.

Deletions cut 6 bases from V and 12 bases from J, with 15 bases between. The CDR3 totals 13 residues. Germline CDR1 is KGHSH and CDR2 is LQKENI. V usage is TRBV18 and J usage is TRBJ1-6; weak D call: TRBD1 (5 bases). This clonotype was obtained from an adult in good health. The specimen comprised peripheral blood, sampled on day 0 of AZD1222 vaccination. The chain's CDR3 is CASSTEPIGPLHF. The CDR3 DNA sequence: TGTGCCAGCTCGACAGAGCCGATCGGACCCCTCCACTTT.